This TCR beta chain was sequenced during a study of neoadjuvant anti-PD-1 for oral cavity cancer. Study-wide points: TCR analyses covered only a few patients per response group. Expansion of preexisting intratumoral clones was suggested to aid response.

Clones were sequenced by immunoSEQ multiplex PCR, and TCRdb holds only the in-frame ones, with some missing. Of 6,500 to 8,500 clones listed, around 46% were seen once; the top ten hold around 11%. The CDR3 loop spans 15 amino acids. V was clipped by 11 bases and J by 5 bases; unmatched bases: 15. Germline CDR1 and CDR2: SGHTA and FQGTGA. The patients had HPV-negative, locally advanced oral cavity squamous cell carcinoma. As regards this clone: What it binds is unknown.

The sample here was tumor tissue, taken before nivolumab (anti-PD-1) treatment. The receptor was isolated from a person aged 35-79 years with oral cavity squamous cell carcinoma. The chain combines TRBV7-3 with TRBJ2-1; 7 bases fit TRBD2. CDR3 bases: TGTGCCCGGGCGGGCTGGCGGGAGTGGAACAATGAGCAGTTCTTC. Amino acids: CARAGWREWNNEQFF.